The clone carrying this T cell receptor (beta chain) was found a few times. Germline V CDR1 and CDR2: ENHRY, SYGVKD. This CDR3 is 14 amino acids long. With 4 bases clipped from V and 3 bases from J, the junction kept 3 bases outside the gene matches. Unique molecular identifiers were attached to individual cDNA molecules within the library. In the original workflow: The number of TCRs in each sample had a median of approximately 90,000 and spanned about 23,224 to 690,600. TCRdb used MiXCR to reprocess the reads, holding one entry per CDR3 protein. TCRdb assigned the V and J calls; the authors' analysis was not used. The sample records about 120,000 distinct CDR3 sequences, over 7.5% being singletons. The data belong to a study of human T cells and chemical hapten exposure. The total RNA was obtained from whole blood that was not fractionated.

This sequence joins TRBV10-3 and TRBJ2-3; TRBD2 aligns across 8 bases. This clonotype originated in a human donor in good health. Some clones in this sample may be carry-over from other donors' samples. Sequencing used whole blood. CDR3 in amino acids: CAISGGTRTDTQYF. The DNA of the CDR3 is TGTGCCATCAGTGGGGGGACTAGGACAGATACGCAGTATTTT.